These T cell receptor beta chains were read from a single sample in a study of CD8+ T cells in alopecia areata. Some clones are missing from TCRdb's copy, which holds only in-frame ones; the method was immunoSEQ multiplex PCR. The sample yields a few hundred thousand clones, more than 30% seen once. This specimen consisted of CD4+ T cells sorted from blood, obtained between weeks 30 and 35, from a patient treated with tofacitinib. The source of these receptors is a human donor with alopecia areata. The CDR3 runs from the conserved cysteine through the conserved F or W. Each record gives: J gene, clone size, D gene, V gene, CDR3 protein, CDR3 DNA. A D gene is named only where the DNA matches it firmly. Where a row states a size, it is once, few, many or the class of an expanded clone; other rows omit it.

J gene: TRBJ1-2
clone size: once
D gene: TRBD1
V gene: TRBV25-1
CDR3 protein: CASTRSGGGYGYTF
CDR3 DNA: TGTGCCAGCACCCGTTCAGGGGGCGGGTATGGCTACACCTTC

J gene: TRBJ1-1
clone size: many
D gene: -
V gene: TRBV5-4
CDR3 protein: CASSLTGNTEAFF
CDR3 DNA: TGTGCCAGCAGCTTGACCGGGAACACTGAAGCTTTCTTT

J gene: TRBJ2-1
clone size: -
D gene: TRBD2
V gene: TRBV7-9
CDR3 protein: CASSLAVSGRADEQFF
CDR3 DNA: TGTGCCAGCAGCTTAGCGGTCAGCGGGAGGGCCGATGAGCAGTTCTTC

J gene: TRBJ2-6
clone size: -
D gene: -
V gene: TRBV14
CDR3 protein: CASSSLTAGANVLTF
CDR3 DNA: TGTGCCAGCAGCTCCCTAACTGCCGGGGCCAACGTCCTGACTTTC

J gene: TRBJ1-1
clone size: -
D gene: TRBD1
V gene: TRBV30
CDR3 protein: CAWSFRDRNTEAFF
CDR3 DNA: TGTGCCTGGAGTTTCAGGGACAGGAACACTGAAGCTTTCTTT

J gene: TRBJ1-5
clone size: -
D gene: -
V gene: TRBV29-1
CDR3 protein: CSVGGGHGNQPQHF
CDR3 DNA: TGCAGCGTTGGGGGGGGGCATGGCAATCAGCCCCAGCATTTT

J gene: TRBJ2-6
clone size: -
D gene: -
V gene: TRBV6-1
CDR3 protein: CASTGLGVLTF
CDR3 DNA: TGTGCCAGCACCGGACTGGGCGTCCTGACTTTC

J gene: TRBJ1-4
clone size: -
D gene: -
V gene: TRBV29-1
CDR3 protein: CSVVGLTNEKLFF
CDR3 DNA: TGCAGCGTTGTGGGTTTAACTAATGAAAAACTGTTTTTT

J gene: TRBJ2-2
clone size: -
D gene: -
V gene: TRBV5-1
CDR3 protein: CASSLVDYSNTGELFF
CDR3 DNA: TGCGCCAGCAGCTTGGTGGACTACTCGAACACCGGGGAGCTGTTTTTT

J gene: TRBJ2-7
clone size: once
D gene: TRBD1
V gene: TRBV5-1
CDR3 protein: CASSGMTGVDEQYF
CDR3 DNA: TGCGCCAGCAGCGGAATGACAGGGGTAGACGAGCAGTACTTC

J gene: TRBJ1-1
clone size: -
D gene: -
V gene: TRBV5-1
CDR3 protein: CASSLTKIPGRGTEAFF
CDR3 DNA: TGCGCCAGCAGCCTAACTAAGATCCCAGGGAGGGGAACTGAAGCTTTCTTT

J gene: TRBJ1-2
clone size: few
D gene: TRBD1
V gene: TRBV6-1
CDR3 protein: CASRRDRGDYGYTF
CDR3 DNA: TGTGCCAGCAGGAGGGACAGGGGAGACTATGGCTACACCTTC

J gene: TRBJ1-1
clone size: few
D gene: TRBD1
V gene: TRBV10-3
CDR3 protein: CAVNRGLNTEAFF
CDR3 DNA: TGTGCCGTAAACAGGGGCTTGAACACTGAAGCTTTCTTT

J gene: TRBJ2-6
clone size: -
D gene: -
V gene: TRBV27
CDR3 protein: CASTLKVGRQGLILSSGANVLTF
CDR3 DNA: TGTGCCAGCACCCTGAAGGTTGGGCGGCAGGGCTTGATTTTGAGCTCTGGGGCCAACGTCCTGACTTTC

J gene: TRBJ2-7
clone size: -
D gene: -
V gene: TRBV14
CDR3 protein: CASSPGPIGEQYF
CDR3 DNA: TGTGCCAGCAGCCCGGGCCCCATCGGCGAGCAGTACTTC

J gene: TRBJ2-4
clone size: -
D gene: -
V gene: TRBV13
CDR3 protein: CASSLARAGYTPGAKNIQYF
CDR3 DNA: TGTGCCAGCAGCTTAGCCCGCGCAGGGTATACCCCCGGGGCCAAAAACATTCAGTACTTC

J gene: TRBJ1-1
clone size: few
D gene: -
V gene: TRBV29-1
CDR3 protein: CSVEGPNTEAFF
CDR3 DNA: TGCAGCGTTGAAGGACCGAACACTGAAGCTTTCTTT

J gene: TRBJ2-7
clone size: -
D gene: TRBD1
V gene: TRBV2
CDR3 protein: CASSLGQGLPYEQYF
CDR3 DNA: TGTGCCAGCAGTCTCGGACAGGGATTACCCTACGAGCAGTACTTC

J gene: TRBJ1-5
clone size: -
D gene: TRBD1
V gene: TRBV6-5
CDR3 protein: CASSFPGQGNQPQHF
CDR3 DNA: TGTGCCAGCAGTTTTCCGGGACAGGGCAATCAGCCCCAGCATTTT

J gene: TRBJ1-4
clone size: -
D gene: -
V gene: TRBV9
CDR3 protein: CASSVGHGREKLFF
CDR3 DNA: TGTGCCAGCAGCGTAGGACACGGACGTGAAAAACTGTTTTTT

J gene: TRBJ2-5
clone size: few
D gene: TRBD1
V gene: TRBV27
CDR3 protein: CASSLQGVVETQYF
CDR3 DNA: TGTGCCAGCAGCCTTCAGGGGGTCGTGGAGACCCAGTACTTC

J gene: TRBJ2-7
clone size: -
D gene: TRBD1
V gene: TRBV7-2
CDR3 protein: CASSRTGGGYEQYF
CDR3 DNA: TGTGCCAGCAGCCGGACAGGGGGAGGGTACGAGCAGTACTTC

J gene: TRBJ2-7
clone size: few
D gene: TRBD1
V gene: TRBV19
CDR3 protein: CASSTTGTGVYEQYF
CDR3 DNA: TGTGCCAGTAGTACAACCGGGACAGGAGTCTACGAGCAGTACTTC

J gene: TRBJ2-7
clone size: -
D gene: -
V gene: TRBV30
CDR3 protein: CAWSVLSYEQYF
CDR3 DNA: TGTGCCTGGAGTGTACTTTCCTACGAGCAGTACTTC

J gene: TRBJ1-2
clone size: -
D gene: -
V gene: TRBV27
CDR3 protein: CASTPRGTNYGYTF
CDR3 DNA: TGTGCCAGCACCCCGAGGGGCACTAACTATGGCTACACCTTC

J gene: TRBJ2-7
clone size: few
D gene: -
V gene: TRBV14
CDR3 protein: CASRDSGLSNFEQYF
CDR3 DNA: TGTGCCAGCAGGGATTCGGGACTTTCCAACTTCGAGCAGTACTTC

J gene: TRBJ1-3
clone size: -
D gene: -
V gene: TRBV7-9
CDR3 protein: CASSLVDGNTIYF
CDR3 DNA: TGTGCCAGCAGCTTAGTAGACGGAAACACCATATATTTT

J gene: TRBJ2-3
clone size: -
D gene: TRBD1
V gene: TRBV7-3
CDR3 protein: CASSSFSGTGTDTQYF
CDR3 DNA: TGTGCCAGCAGCTCATTCTCCGGGACAGGAACAGATACGCAGTATTTT

J gene: TRBJ1-1
clone size: -
D gene: -
V gene: TRBV30
CDR3 protein: CAWSVSQFTEAFF
CDR3 DNA: TGTGCCTGGAGTGTATCCCAGTTCACTGAAGCTTTCTTT

J gene: TRBJ1-4
clone size: -
D gene: -
V gene: TRBV19
CDR3 protein: CASSRRPSGGNEKLFF
CDR3 DNA: TGTGCCAGTAGCCGACGGCCGAGCGGCGGTAATGAAAAACTGTTTTTT

J gene: TRBJ1-5
clone size: few
D gene: -
V gene: TRBV19
CDR3 protein: CASSIQQGNQPQHF
CDR3 DNA: TGTGCCAGTAGTATACAGCAGGGAAATCAGCCCCAGCATTTT